This T cell receptor beta chain was recorded in a study of blood T cells in healthy people across ages (dated by TCRdb to between 2014 and 2017). Regarding the research as a whole: Template switching captured roughly one uniquely barcoded TCR beta cDNA molecule per two T cells in model experiments. To track age-related changes in TCR beta repertoire diversity, the study relied on deep sequencing normalized with unique cDNA molecular identifiers. Two additional independent replicas of 1 million unique cDNA reads from the same blood draw were analyzed for two donors (one aged 18 to 30 and one aged 80 or older). Four age groups were formed from the donors: young (average about 15 years), middle-aged (approximately 39), aged (around 68) and long-lived (around 82). Results and caveats for the whole study, not just this receptor: The percentage of naive T cells measured by flow cytometry correlated strongly with observed TCR beta diversity. As age increased, observed TCR beta diversity per million T cells dropped in a roughly linear way, and a significant reduction was already evident by age 40. Compared with the aged group, more naive CD4+ T cells, fewer expanded clones and increased TCR diversity were shown by the long-lived group, suggesting age selection. Because the CMV infection status of the donors was unknown, age-related changes in expanded clonotypes may potentially have been confounded. Conclusive comparison of naive and antigen-experienced compartments was prevented by the profiling of bulk unsorted PBMCs. Total diversity estimates from one million sequenced T cells were considered lower bounds and underestimates.

With regard to this clonotype: Which antigen it targets is not known. Per-base qualities were not stored, and no clone one base away is much larger.

The 39 donors, aged about 6 to 100 years, were systemically healthy Caucasian individuals from Russia. Each donor gave ten milliliters of peripheral blood, collected into EDTA-treated Vacutainer tubes. Ficoll-Paque density-gradient centrifugation was used to isolate PBMCs, with at least 7 million per sample. Trizol reagent was used to extract total RNA from PBMCs, with at least 6 micrograms per sample. For every donor, an aliquot of PBMCs went through flow cytometry to measure the percentages of naive CD45RAhigh/CD27high T cells. As encoded in the germline V gene, CDR1 is SGHDT while CDR2 is YYEEEE. The CDR3 numbers 16 residues from cysteine through phenylalanine. Only CDR3 DNA is held: 48 bases, read in frame from base 1. The library came from 5' RACE. Sequencing instrument: Illumina HiSeq 2500. A second about 7 to 12 cycle PCR used a sample-barcoded 5' primer and a J-beta primer mix. A unique molecular identifier was introduced onto each TCR beta cDNA molecule by a template-switch 5' adaptor carrying 12 random nucleotides. Each sample yielded at least 2.5 million CDR3-containing paired-end reads. First-strand cDNA synthesis was performed from all RNA using the Mint cDNA synthesis kit, with priming by a TRBC-specific oligonucleotide. After uracil-DNA glycosylase treatment, a first 18-cycle PCR used universal primers M1SS and BC2_uni_R on all cDNA. Processing in the source paper ran as follows. Normalization of each sample was performed by random selection of 1 million high-quality reads, each carrying a distinct molecular identifier. Reads with shared molecular identifiers were discarded instead of being binned into consensus sequences. MiTCR, with a Q25 quality threshold and the strictest error-elimination algorithm, was used for CDR3 identification, clonotype clustering and error correction. A nonparametric unseen species model with Euler transformation was used to estimate a lower bound on total TCR beta diversity. In-frame beta chains were kept once TCRdb had trimmed the public reads at Q25 with fastp and called clones with MiXCR. A single entry per CDR3 protein holds the most common genes and DNA from its merged rows. These V and J calls rely on TCRdb rather than the paper's analysis. For this sample there are about 1 million distinct CDR3 sequences; roughly a quarter appear just once. The top ten clonotypes cover around 0.75% of the sample.

The data also belong to a second study, concerning T cells of mothers and their children. The second publication reports: Nine systemically healthy Caucasian individuals served as donors, namely three mothers together with their six children. cDNA synthesis used all of the extracted RNA, with roughly 1.5 ug of RNA in each 15 ul reaction. Sample barcodes and 2-4 random nucleotides were added via the M1S primer in the second PCR. Each mother yielded over 8.5 million TCR beta CDR3 reads and each child 3 million or so reads. TCR recombination output is similarly shaped by thymic selection in related and unrelated pairs, with a minor effect exerted by inherited differences. Normalized repertoire overlap was always slightly but never significantly higher in related than unrelated mother-child pairs. No persistent microchimeric T cell clones were detected, at a sensitivity of approximately 90 clones per million clonotypes. Deep NGS was used in the study to compare the TCR beta repertoires of mothers and children and to look for features that separate related mother-child pairs from unrelated individuals. Mothers averaged about 40 +/- 4 years of age and children averaged about 10 +/- 4 years. After adapter ligation with NEBNext reagents, the libraries were sequenced on Illumina HiSeq 2000 with 100+100 nt paired-end reads. To prevent cross-contamination, the mother and child libraries were prepared a month apart and were sequenced in separate runs. For each donor, between roughly 500,000 and 2,300,000 distinct TCR beta clonotypes were identified. Naive TCR beta clonotypes were estimated from low-frequency clonotypes matched to each donor's FACS-determined naive share, without sorting.

This sequence uses TRBV5-6 and TRBJ2-5; TRBD1 matches 9 bases in the middle. The J call may be wrong; the DNA end is better matched by TRBJ2-1. The TCR sequence derives from a girl aged 2 to 9 in good health. Sequencing was done on a sample of blood. DNA sequence: TGTGCCAGCAGCTTGGGGGTCGGGACAGGGTTCAATGAGCAGTTCTTC. This yields the protein CASSLGVGTGFNEQFF.